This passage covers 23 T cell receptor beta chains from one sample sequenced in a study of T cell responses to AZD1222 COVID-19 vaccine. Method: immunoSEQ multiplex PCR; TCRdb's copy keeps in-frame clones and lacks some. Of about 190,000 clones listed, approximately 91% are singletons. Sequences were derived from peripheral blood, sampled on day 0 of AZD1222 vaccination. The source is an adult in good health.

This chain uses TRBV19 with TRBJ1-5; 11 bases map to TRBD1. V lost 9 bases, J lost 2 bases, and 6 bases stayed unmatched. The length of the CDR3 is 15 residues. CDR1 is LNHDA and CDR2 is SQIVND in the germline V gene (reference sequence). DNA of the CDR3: TGTGCCAGCCGGGACAGGGGGTACGGCAATCAGCCCCAGCATTTT. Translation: CASRDRGYGNQPQHF.

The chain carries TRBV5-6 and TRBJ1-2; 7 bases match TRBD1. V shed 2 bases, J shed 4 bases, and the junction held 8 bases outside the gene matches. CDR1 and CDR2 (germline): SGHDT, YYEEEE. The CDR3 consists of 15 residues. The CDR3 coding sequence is TGTGCCAGCAGCTTAGGAGACAGGGAGGGCTATGGCTACACCTTC. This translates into CASSLGDREGYGYTF.

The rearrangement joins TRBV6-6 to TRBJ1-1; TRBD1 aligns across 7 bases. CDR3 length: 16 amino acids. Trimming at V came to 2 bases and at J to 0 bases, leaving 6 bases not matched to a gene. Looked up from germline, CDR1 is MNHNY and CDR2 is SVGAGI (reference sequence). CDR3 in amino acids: CASSYGPGGVNTEAFF. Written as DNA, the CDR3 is TGTGCCAGCAGTTACGGCCCAGGGGGTGTGAACACTGAAGCTTTCTTT.

The CDR3 here is CASSQDVQVGTLYGYTF. The CDR3 DNA reads as TGTGCCAGCAGCCAAGATGTTCAGGTCGGCACGCTCTATGGCTACACCTTC. The rearrangement joins TRBV14 to TRBJ1-2; no definite D call. Germline V CDR1 and CDR2: SGHDN, FVKESK. Trimming took 0 bases from V and 4 from J, leaving 18 bases between them. CDR3 size: 17 residues.

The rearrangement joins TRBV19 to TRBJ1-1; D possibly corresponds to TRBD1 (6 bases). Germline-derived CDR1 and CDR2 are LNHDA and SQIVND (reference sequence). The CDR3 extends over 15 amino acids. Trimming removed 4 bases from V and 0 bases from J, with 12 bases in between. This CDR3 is CASSNLRGLNTEAFF. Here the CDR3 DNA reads TGTGCCAGTAGTAATCTCCGGGGGCTGAACACTGAAGCTTTCTTT. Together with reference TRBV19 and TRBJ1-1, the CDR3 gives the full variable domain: DGGITQSPKYLFRKEGQNVTLSCEQNLNHDAMYWYRQDPGQGLRLIYYSQIVNDFQKGDIAEGYSVSREKKESFPLTVTSAQKNPTAFYLCASSNLRGLNTEAFFGQGTRLTVV.

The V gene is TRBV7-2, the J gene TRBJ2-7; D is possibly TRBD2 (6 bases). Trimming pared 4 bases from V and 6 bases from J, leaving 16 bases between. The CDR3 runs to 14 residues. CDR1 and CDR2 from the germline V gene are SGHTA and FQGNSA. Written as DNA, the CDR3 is TGTGCCAGCAGCTCCGCCACCACGCGGGGCGAGCAGTACTTC. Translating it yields CASSSATTRGEQYF.

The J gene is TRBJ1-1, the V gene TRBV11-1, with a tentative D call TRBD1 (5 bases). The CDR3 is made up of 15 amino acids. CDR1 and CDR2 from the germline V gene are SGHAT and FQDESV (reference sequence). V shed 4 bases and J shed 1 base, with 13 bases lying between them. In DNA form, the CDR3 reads TGTGCCAGCAGCTATGCCCGGGGGTGGAACACTGAAGCTTTCTTT. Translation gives CASSYARGWNTEAFF.

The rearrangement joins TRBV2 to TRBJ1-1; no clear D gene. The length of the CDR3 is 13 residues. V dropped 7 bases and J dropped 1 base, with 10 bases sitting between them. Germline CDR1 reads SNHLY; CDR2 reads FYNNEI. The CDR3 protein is CASIAVGNTEAFF. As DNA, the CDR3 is TGTGCCAGCATTGCGGTCGGGAACACTGAAGCTTTCTTT.

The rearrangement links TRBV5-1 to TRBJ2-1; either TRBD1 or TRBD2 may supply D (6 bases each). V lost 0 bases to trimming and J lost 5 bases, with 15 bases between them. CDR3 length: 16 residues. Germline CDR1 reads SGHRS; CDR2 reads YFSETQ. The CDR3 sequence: CASSLAGAAVNNEQFF. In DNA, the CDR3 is TGCGCCAGCAGCTTGGCGGGGGCCGCCGTGAACAATGAGCAGTTCTTC.

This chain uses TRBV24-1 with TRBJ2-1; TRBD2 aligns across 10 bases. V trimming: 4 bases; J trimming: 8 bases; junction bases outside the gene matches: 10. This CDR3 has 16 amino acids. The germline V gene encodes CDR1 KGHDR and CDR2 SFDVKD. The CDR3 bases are TGTGCCACCAGTGACCAGCGGGAGGGCCGGTGGGATGAGCAGTTCTTC. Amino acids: CATSDQREGRWDEQFF.

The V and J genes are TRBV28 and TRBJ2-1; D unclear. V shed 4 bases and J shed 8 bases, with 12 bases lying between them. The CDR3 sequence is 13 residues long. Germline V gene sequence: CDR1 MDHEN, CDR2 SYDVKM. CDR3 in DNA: TGTGCCAGCAGTTCACTGACACGTTATGAGCAGTTCTTC. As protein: CASSSLTRYEQFF.

This chain's CDR3 is CASSLGVNRAGTEAFF. CDR3 in DNA: TGTGCCAGCAGCTTAGGAGTGAACAGGGCCGGTACTGAAGCTTTCTTT. The gene calls are TRBV11-2 and TRBJ1-1; D might be TRBD1 (6 bases). Trimming took off 1 base at V and 5 bases at J, with 17 bases between the two ends. Looked up from germline, CDR1 is SGHAT and CDR2 is FQNNGV. The CDR3 consists of 16 residues.

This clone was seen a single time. The CDR3 spells CSVAAYQETQYF. In DNA, the CDR3 is TGCAGCGTTGCCGCGTACCAAGAGACCCAGTACTTC. The chain has TRBV29-1 and TRBJ2-5; no reliable D call. Germline V lookup: CDR1 SQVTM, CDR2 ANQGSEA. Trimming left V 4 bases short and J 0 bases short, with 6 bases between. CDR3 length equals 12 residues.

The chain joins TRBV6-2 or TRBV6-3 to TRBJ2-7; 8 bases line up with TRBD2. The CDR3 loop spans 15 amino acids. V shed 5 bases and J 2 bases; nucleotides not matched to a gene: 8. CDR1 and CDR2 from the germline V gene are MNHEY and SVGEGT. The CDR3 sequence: CASSPLGLATYEQYF. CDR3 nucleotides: TGTGCCAGCAGTCCCTTAGGACTAGCCACCTACGAGCAGTACTTC.

This CDR3 reads CASSLVLLAGVNTGELFF. In DNA, the CDR3 is TGCGCCAGCAGCTTAGTTTTATTAGCGGGGGTGAACACCGGGGAGCTGTTTTTT. The genes are TRBV5-1 and TRBJ2-2; 9 nucleotides agree with TRBD2. Per the germline V gene, CDR1 is SGHRS and CDR2 is YFSETQ. The CDR3 contains 18 residues. With V trimmed by 2 bases and J by 1 base, 9 bases remained unmatched. The full variable domain, completed using reference TRBV5-1 and TRBJ2-2, is KAGVTQTPRYLIKTRGQQVTLSCSPISGHRSVSWYQQTPGQGLQFLFEYFSETQRNKGNFPGRFSGRQFSNSRSEMNVSTLELGDSALYLCASSLVLLAGVNTGELFFGEGSRLTVL.

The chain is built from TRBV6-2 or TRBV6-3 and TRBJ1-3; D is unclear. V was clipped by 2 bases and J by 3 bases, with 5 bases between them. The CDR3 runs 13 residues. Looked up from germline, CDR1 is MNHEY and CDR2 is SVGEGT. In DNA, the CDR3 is TGTGCCAGCAGTTACCCGTATGGAAACACCATATATTTT. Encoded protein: CASSYPYGNTIYF.

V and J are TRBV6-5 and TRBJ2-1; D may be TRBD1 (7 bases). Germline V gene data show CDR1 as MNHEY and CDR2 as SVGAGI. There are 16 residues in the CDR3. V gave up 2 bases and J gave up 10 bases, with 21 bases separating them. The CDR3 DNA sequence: TGTGCCAGCAGTTACCTAGGGTCAGGGGCAGGGGGGGAGCAGTTCTTC. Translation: CASSYLGSGAGGEQFF.

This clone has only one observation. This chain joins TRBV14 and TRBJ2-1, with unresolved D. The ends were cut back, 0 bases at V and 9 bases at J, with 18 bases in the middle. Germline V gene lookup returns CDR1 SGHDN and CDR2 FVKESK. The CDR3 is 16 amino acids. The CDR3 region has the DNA TGTGCCAGCAGCCAAGACGAAATAAGAGTGTATCGTGAGCAGTTCTTC. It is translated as CASSQDEIRVYREQFF.

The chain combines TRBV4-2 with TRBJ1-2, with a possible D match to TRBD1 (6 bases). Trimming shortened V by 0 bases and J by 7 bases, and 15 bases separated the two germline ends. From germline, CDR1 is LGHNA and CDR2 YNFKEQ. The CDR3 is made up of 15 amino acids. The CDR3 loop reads CASSQDLQGSFGYTF. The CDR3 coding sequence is TGTGCCAGCAGCCAAGATCTGCAGGGGTCGTTTGGCTACACCTTC.

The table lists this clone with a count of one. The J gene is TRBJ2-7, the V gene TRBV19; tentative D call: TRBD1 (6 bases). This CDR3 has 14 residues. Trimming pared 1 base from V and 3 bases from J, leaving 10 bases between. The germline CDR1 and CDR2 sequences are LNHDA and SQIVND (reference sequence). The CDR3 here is CASSIVGGNYEQYF. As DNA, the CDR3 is TGTGCCAGTAGTATAGTAGGGGGAAACTACGAGCAGTACTTC.

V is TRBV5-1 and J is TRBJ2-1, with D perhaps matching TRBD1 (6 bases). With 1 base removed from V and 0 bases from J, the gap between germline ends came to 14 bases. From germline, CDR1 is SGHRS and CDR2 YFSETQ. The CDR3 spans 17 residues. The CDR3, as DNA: TGCGCCAGCAGCTTGACCCCTACAGGGAGCTCCTACAATGAGCAGTTCTTC. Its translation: CASSLTPTGSSYNEQFF.

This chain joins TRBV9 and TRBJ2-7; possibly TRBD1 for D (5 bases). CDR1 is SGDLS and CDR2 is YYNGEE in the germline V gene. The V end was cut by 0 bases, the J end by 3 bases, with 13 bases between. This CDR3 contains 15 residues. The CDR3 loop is CASSVGVLGDYEQYF. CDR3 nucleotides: TGTGCCAGCAGCGTAGGGGTTTTAGGGGACTACGAGCAGTACTTC.

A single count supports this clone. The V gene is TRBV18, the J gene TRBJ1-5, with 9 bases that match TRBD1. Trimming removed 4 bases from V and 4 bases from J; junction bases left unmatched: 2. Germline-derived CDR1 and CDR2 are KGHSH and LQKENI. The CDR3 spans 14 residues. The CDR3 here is CASSHDRGNQPQHF. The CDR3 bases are TGTGCCAGCTCACATGACAGGGGGAATCAGCCCCAGCATTTT.